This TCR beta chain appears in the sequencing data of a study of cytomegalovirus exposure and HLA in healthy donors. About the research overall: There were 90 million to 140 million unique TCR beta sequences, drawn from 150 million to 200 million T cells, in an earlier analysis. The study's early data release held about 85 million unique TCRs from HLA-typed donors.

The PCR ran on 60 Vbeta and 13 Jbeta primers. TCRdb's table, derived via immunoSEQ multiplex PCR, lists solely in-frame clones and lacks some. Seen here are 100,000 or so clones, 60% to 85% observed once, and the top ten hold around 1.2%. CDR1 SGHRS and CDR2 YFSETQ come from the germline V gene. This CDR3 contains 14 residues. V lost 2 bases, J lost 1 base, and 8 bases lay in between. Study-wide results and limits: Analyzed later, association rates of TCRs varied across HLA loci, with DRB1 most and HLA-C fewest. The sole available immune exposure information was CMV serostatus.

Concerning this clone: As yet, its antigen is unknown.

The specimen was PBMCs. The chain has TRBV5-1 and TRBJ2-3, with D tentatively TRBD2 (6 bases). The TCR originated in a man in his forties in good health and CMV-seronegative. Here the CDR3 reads CASSLPGGTDTQYF. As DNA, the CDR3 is TGCGCCAGCAGCTTACCGGGGGGCACAGATACGCAGTATTTT.